This T cell receptor beta chain stems from a study of CD8 T cells in ankylosing spondylitis. CDR1 DFQATT and CDR2 SNEGSKA come from the germline V gene (reference sequence). With 2 bases removed from V and 5 bases from J, the gap between germline ends came to 12 bases. The CDR3 has 13 amino acids. General study findings and limits: What appeared characteristic of ankylosing spondylitis blood was a TCR beta motif of several highly homologous variants. Clones tied to disease were said to be significantly enriched in matched ankylosing spondylitis synovial fluid.

TCRdb used MiXCR to reprocess the 5' RACE reads, holding one entry per CDR3 protein. The sample consists of about 240,000 distinct CDR3 sequences, less than 10% of them appearing once. To note about this clonotype: Antigen: not known.

V is TRBV20-1 and J is TRBJ2-5, with no clear D. The sequence derives from a male donor with ankylosing spondylitis or in good health (not recorded which). Material: blood, either unsorted or a sorted T cell fraction (not recorded which). The CDR3: CSARQDPRETQYF. The CDR3 nucleotides read TGCAGTGCTAGACAGGACCCCCGGGAGACCCAGTACTTC.